The clone carrying this T cell receptor beta chain was counted many times. Its antigen is still unknown. A 10-nucleotide random UMI tagged transcripts in template-switch 5'RACE cDNA synthesis. From the 5' RACE reads, TCRdb called clonotypes with MiXCR, one entry per CDR3 protein. The sample includes 35,000 to 45,000 distinct CDR3 sequences, roughly 14% seen only once; the top ten take 25% to 30%. This sample is part of a study of neurological immune-mediated disorders. Study results and caveats: CDR3 amino acid sequences found in expanded clones were never shared across subjects, suggesting private repertoires in all groups.

V lost 2 bases and J 7 bases, leaving 12 bases between the germline ends. Germline V lookup: CDR1 LGHNA, CDR2 YSLEER. The CDR3 has 14 residues. Sequencing was performed on PBMCs. The receptor comes from a woman between 50 and 59 years old with HTLV-1-associated myelopathy (HAM/TSP). This chain uses TRBV4-3 with TRBJ2-1; unclear D gene. Here the CDR3 DNA reads TGCGCCAGCAGCCAAAACCCCTCTAATAATGAGCAGTTCTTC. The encoded protein is CASSQNPSNNEQFF.